This T cell receptor (beta chain) derives from a study of blood T cell repertoires in COVID-19 (dated by TCRdb to the early 2020s). About the full investigation: Samples from collaborators originated in the United States, Italy and Spain and spanned both the acute and convalescent phases of COVID-19. The material from the prospective study consisted of cDNA or gDNA derived from T cells, B-cell-depleted T cells, or PBMCs. Deeply sampled blood TCRbeta repertoires from subjects exposed to, actively infected with, or recovered from COVID-19 were included in the dataset. The repertoires were released in a freely available public database meant as a resource for research on the immune response to SARS-CoV-2. The samples were drawn from the first 160 participants of the ongoing ImmuneRACE study and from 1,254 subjects provided by 6 global collaborators. Sample metadata almost always included a de-identified subject ID, COVID-19 status, age in years and sex. HLA class I and class II types, where available, came from metadata supplied by the sample provider rather than from assay-based typing.

Summary of the overall study and its limitations: The quantity of clinical and demographic metadata differed by source and by participant and was supplied without curation.

On this clone: Its antigen specificity is not known. No per-base quality is available; no much larger clone lies one base away.

Clipping removes 2 bases from V and 6 bases from J, with 8 as the unmatched junction base count. The CDR3 contains 15 residues, cysteine and phenylalanine counted. Solely the CDR3 DNA is kept, with 45 bases framed from the first base. The germline V gene encodes CDR1 GTSNPN and CDR2 SVGIG (reference sequence). TCRbeta CDR3 regions were amplified from genomic DNA by means of the immunoSEQ Assay, a bias-controlled multiplex PCR. On the authors' methods: Within the assay, amplification of reference gene primers was used to estimate how many nucleated cells each sample contained. Sequence reads were collapsed and filtered to measure the absolute abundance of every unique TCRbeta CDR3 rearrangement. For each sample, productive Simpson clonality was calculated as the square root of Simpson's diversity index over productive rearrangements. TCRdb limited this immuneACCESS table to in-frame rearrangements with V and J called. A share of clones is missing; checked studies link under half to unresolved V genes, and the rest is unexplained. The V and J calls and clone size were taken over from that table, and D and trimming were inferred from the DNA. The sample profile shows about 130,000 clones; about 83% of them were found once. The top ten clones comprise 10% to 15% of the sample.

Collaborating institutions collected whole blood in K2EDTA tubes following their own protocols. For TCRbeta analysis, collaborators shipped samples as frozen whole blood, isolated PBMCs, or DNA extracted from either of those sample types. The source of this sequence is a human donor in a cohort sampled during active COVID-19. The rearranged segments are TRBV30 and TRBJ1-2; TRBD1 agrees with 11 junctional bases. Material: peripheral blood. The CDR3: CAWSITGTGGNGYTF. In nucleotides, the sequence is TGTGCCTGGAGTATAACCGGGACAGGGGGGAATGGCTACACCTTC.